This is a list of T cell receptor beta chains from one sample in a study of shared clonotypes between healthy human individuals. Sequencing used immunoSEQ multiplex PCR; TCRdb keeps in-frame clones, though not all of them. The sample holds over 2 million clones, 85% to 95% seen once. Sequences were obtained from naive CD4+ T cells sorted from blood. Receptors originate from a man younger than 35 in good health. The CDR3 runs from the conserved cysteine through the conserved F or W. The D gene is left open where the match is weak. Expanded clones get a size class; other rows say once, few or many, or leave the size out.

v_gene	abundance	j_gene	d_gene	CDR3nt	CDR3aa
TRBV6-1	once	TRBJ1-6	NA	TGTGCCAGCAGGGACACCAATAATTCACCCCTCCACTTT	CASRDTNNSPLHF
TRBV6-5	NA	TRBJ2-1	NA	TGTGCCAGCAGAAAATCGGGACCCCTCGCGGGTGAGCAGTTCTTC	CASRKSGPLAGEQFF
TRBV7-8	NA	TRBJ1-1	NA	TGTGCCAGCAGCTTAGAAAGACACCTTAACACTGAAGCTTTCTTT	CASSLERHLNTEAFF
TRBV5-6	NA	TRBJ1-1	NA	TGTGCCAGCAGCTTGGGGTGGGAGGGGTATGAAGCTTTCTTT	CASSLGWEGYEAFF
TRBV2	NA	TRBJ1-2	NA	TGTGCCAGCAGTGAAGAAGGGATCTATGGCTACACCTTC	CASSEEGIYGYTF
TRBV27	NA	TRBJ2-3	TRBD1	TGTGCCAGCAGTTTGACAGGGGCCCGGGGGAATACGCAGTATTTT	CASSLTGARGNTQYF
TRBV9	NA	TRBJ1-5	NA	TGTGCCAGCAGCGTCGGCCCTGGGGAGCCCCAGCATTTT	CASSVGPGEPQHF
TRBV5-1	NA	TRBJ2-3	TRBD2	TGCGCCAGCAGCTTAATAGCGGGGGAAGCAGATACGCAGTATTTT	CASSLIAGEADTQYF
TRBV18	once	TRBJ2-5	NA	TGTGCCAGCTCACCTAGTACGGAGACCCAGTACTTC	CASSPSTETQYF
TRBV30	NA	TRBJ2-3	NA	TGTGCCTGGTCCCCTGGAGTCGGGGGTGGCACAGATACGCAGTATTTT	CAWSPGVGGGTDTQYF
TRBV28	NA	TRBJ1-3	TRBD1	TGTGCCAGCAGTTCAGGACAGGGACCCTCCGGGGACACCATATATTTT	CASSSGQGPSGDTIYF
TRBV5-1	NA	TRBJ2-5	TRBD1	TGCGCCAGCTCGCCCGGGACAGGGGATCTAGAGACCCAGTACTTC	CASSPGTGDLETQYF
TRBV7-9	NA	TRBJ2-1	NA	TGTGCCAGCAGCTTAGGTCGACAGCCCAATGAGCAGTTCTTC	CASSLGRQPNEQFF
TRBV9	once	TRBJ2-5	TRBD1	TGTGCCAGCAGCGCACAGGGGTTGGAGACCCAGTACTTC	CASSAQGLETQYF
TRBV7-2	NA	TRBJ2-3	TRBD2	TGTGCCAGCAGCTTAGGTCGCGGGAGGGCCGCAGATACGCAGTATTTT	CASSLGRGRAADTQYF
TRBV19	NA	TRBJ2-6	NA	TGTGCCGTGGAGGGCCTCGGGGCCAACGTCCTGACTTTC	CAVEGLGANVLTF
TRBV2	NA	TRBJ2-3	NA	TGTGCCAGCAGTGAATATCGACGAGGAAGCACAGATACGCAGTATTTT	CASSEYRRGSTDTQYF
TRBV4-3	NA	TRBJ2-7	TRBD2	TGCGCCAGCAGCCAACTAGCGGGAGCTTACGAGCAGTACTTC	CASSQLAGAYEQYF
TRBV4-1	NA	TRBJ2-5	NA	TGCGCCAGCAGCCAAGCCGACAGGGCGGGGGCAGAGACCCAGTACTTC	CASSQADRAGAETQYF
TRBV5-4	NA	TRBJ1-1	NA	TGTGCCAGCAGCTTGGAAGGCCGGGTAACTGAAGCTTTCTTT	CASSLEGRVTEAFF
TRBV6-5	NA	TRBJ2-7	TRBD2	TGTGCCAGCAGTGCGACTAGCGGGACGTACGAGCAGTACTTC	CASSATSGTYEQYF
TRBV5-1	few	TRBJ2-4	TRBD2	TGCGCCAGCAGCTTGGAGGGTAGCGGGGGAGAAAAAAACATTCAGTACTTC	CASSLEGSGGEKNIQYF
TRBV7-9	NA	TRBJ1-2	TRBD1	TGTGCCAGCAGCGGGACAGGGCGGGTCTATGGCTACACCTTC	CASSGTGRVYGYTF
TRBV20-1	NA	TRBJ2-3	NA	TGCAGCGGGGGAAGCACAGATACGCAGTATTTT	CSGGSTDTQYF
TRBV6-5	NA	TRBJ1-4	NA	TGTGCCAGCAGTTTGAAGGGGGGCGATGAAAAACTGTTTTTT	CASSLKGGDEKLFF
TRBV28	NA	TRBJ2-4	NA	TGTGCCAGCGGTACGGGAGAGAACATTCAGTACTTC	CASGTGENIQYF
TRBV30	NA	TRBJ2-5	TRBD2	TGTGCCTGGAGTCCAACTAGCGGAGGAGAGACCCAGTACTTC	CAWSPTSGGETQYF
TRBV7-2	NA	TRBJ2-7	TRBD2	TGTGCCAGCAGTCCGGGCGACAGCGGGAGAAGTGGCGAGCAGTACTTC	CASSPGDSGRSGEQYF
TRBV18	NA	TRBJ1-6	NA	TGTGCCAGCTCACCAACAAGCTTTGCACAGAAAGTTAATTCACCCCTCCACTTT	CASSPTSFAQKVNSPLHF
TRBV28	NA	TRBJ1-6	NA	TGTGCCAGCAGTTTAAGTTCAGGGTCCTATAATTCACCCCTCCACTTT	CASSLSSGSYNSPLHF
TRBV4-1	NA	TRBJ2-1	NA	TGCGCCAGCAGCCAAGAGTTCGCGGCGAGGGAGCAGTTCTTC	CASSQEFAAREQFF
TRBV30	NA	TRBJ1-2	NA	TGTGCCTGGAGTAAGGGACCTGGCCCCTCTTATGGCTACACCTTC	CAWSKGPGPSYGYTF
TRBV5-5	NA	TRBJ2-7	NA	TGTGCCAGCAGCTTAAGTTGGTTGTCCTACGAGCAGTACTTC	CASSLSWLSYEQYF
TRBV12-1	once	TRBJ2-7	NA	TGTGCCAGCGCCCTTTGGGCGGGAGGGCGGTACGAGCAGTACTTC	CASALWAGGRYEQYF
TRBV5-1	NA	TRBJ2-1	TRBD1	TGCGCCAGCAGCACGGACAGGGCTATCCTCAATGAGCAGTTCTTC	CASSTDRAILNEQFF
TRBV7-8	NA	TRBJ1-2	NA	TGTGCCAGCAGCCCCCAGTTGAACTATGGCTACACCTTC	CASSPQLNYGYTF
TRBV15	NA	TRBJ1-1	NA	TGTGCCACCAGCAGGAGTATTGAAGCTTTCTTT	CATSRSIEAFF